A single TCR beta chain is shown here with its context. The data belong to a study of blood T cell repertoires in COVID-19. The data were produced by immunoSEQ multiplex PCR, yet TCRdb's version contains in-frame clones alone and is incomplete. The sample yields about 110,000 clones, roughly 80% seen once. Trimming took 7 bases from V and 4 from J; bases not matched to a gene: 6. The CDR3 contains 13 residues. CDR1 is SQVTM and CDR2 is ANQGSEA in the germline V gene. The chain recombines TRBV29-1 with TRBJ1-1; 10 bases line up with TRBD1. Material for sequencing was peripheral blood. The TCR sequence derives from a human donor in a cohort sampled during active or convalescent COVID-19. The CDR3 loop is CSARTGGATEAFF. The CDR3, as DNA: TGCAGCGCCCGGACAGGGGGGGCCACTGAAGCTTTCTTT.